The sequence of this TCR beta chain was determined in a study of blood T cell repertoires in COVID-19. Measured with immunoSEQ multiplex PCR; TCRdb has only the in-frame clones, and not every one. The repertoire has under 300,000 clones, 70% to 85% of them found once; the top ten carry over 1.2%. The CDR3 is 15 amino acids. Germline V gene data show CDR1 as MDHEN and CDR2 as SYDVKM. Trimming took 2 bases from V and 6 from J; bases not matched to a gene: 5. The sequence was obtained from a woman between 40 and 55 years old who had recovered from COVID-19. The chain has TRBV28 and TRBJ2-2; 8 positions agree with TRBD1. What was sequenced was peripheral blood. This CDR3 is CASSLVQGAAGELFF. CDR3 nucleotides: TGTGCCAGCAGTTTAGTCCAGGGGGCCGCCGGGGAGCTGTTTTTT.